These 16 T cell receptor beta chains were all obtained from the same sample, sequenced in a study of TET2 disruption in CD19-targeted CAR T cells (dated by TCRdb to 2016 to 2018). The sample's treatment or condition label, in plain terms: autologous CTL019 cells: CD19 CAR with 4-1BB and CD3 zeta domains. Libraries were made using the immunoSEQ multiplex PCR assay. Here the immuneACCESS table is served through TCRdb, limited to in-frame sequences with V and J called. Missing clones are a known gap in these copies; in checked studies unresolved V genes cover under half, and the rest lacks a known reason. The sample table gives around 27,000 clones. In total, the top ten clones hold 1.5% to 2% of the sample. What these receptors recognize is not known. Specimen: CD8- CAR+ T cells sorted from cultured blood T cells, collected for CD19 CAR T cell therapy. In light of the paper, this sample's cell subset or site label describes: CD8-negative CAR-positive T cells from the infusion product. The receptors here all came from a man aged 65-85 years with chronic lymphocytic leukemia.

With respect to this clone: With the read ending 3 residues before the CDR3 end, the germline J gene is used to fill in that end. V gene TRBV19 combines with J gene TRBJ2-2; D may be TRBD2 (5 bases). CDR1 and CDR2 (germline): LNHDA, SQIVND (reference sequence). The CDR3 runs 15 residues. The V gene lost 5 bases and the J gene lost 4 bases, with 14 bases spanning the gap. CDR3 DNA, as far as it was read: TGTGCCAGTAGTGGTTCGCTAGCTGGCACCGGGGAG. Translation gives CASSGSLAGTGE. The CDR3 in full is CASSGSLAGTGELFF.

Regarding this clone: The CDR3 is cut off 3 residues early in the read; its end comes from the germline J gene. V usage is TRBV20-1 and J usage is TRBJ2-3, with D possibly TRBD2 on 5 matching bases. CDR1 DFQATT and CDR2 SNEGSKA come from the germline V gene (reference sequence). With 5 bases removed from V and 0 bases from J, the gap between germline ends came to 18 bases. This CDR3 has 16 amino acids. The CDR3 DNA, read in part, is TGCAGTGCTCGGAGTATCTCGGGCGGGAGCACAGATACG. Amino acid sequence: CSARSISGGSTDT. The full CDR3 is CSARSISGGSTDTQYF.

Incomplete CDR3 DNA: TGCAGTGCTAGCACTGGACAGGGCGTCAACAATCAGCCC. Translating it yields CSASTGQGVNNQP. The whole CDR3 sequence reads CSASTGQGVNNQPQHF. The chain recombines TRBV20-1 with TRBJ1-5; 8 bases line up with TRBD1. The read comes to an end 3 residues before the CDR3 does, leaving the germline J gene to fill in the end. The V gene's germline CDR1 is DFQATT and CDR2 SNEGSKA (reference sequence). The CDR3 sequence is 16 residues long. V gave up 3 bases and J gave up 3 bases; unmatched junction bases: 10.

A word on this clone: The read terminates 3 residues before the CDR3 end, so the remaining end is supplied by the germline J gene. Different DNA sequences within this sample yield the same CDR3. This chain joins TRBV18 and TRBJ1-1; D is undetermined. This CDR3 contains 13 residues. Germline CDR1 reads KGHSH; CDR2 reads LQKENI. CDR3 region: CASSPTGKETAFF. The sequenced CDR3 bases are TGTGCCAGCTCACCTACGGGGAAAGAGACA.

Points on this clone: The CDR3 goes on 3 residues after the read ends, and that part is filled in from the germline J gene. The gene calls are TRBV5-1 and TRBJ1-1; 7 nucleotides line up with TRBD1. The germline V gene encodes CDR1 SGHRS and CDR2 YFSETQ. The V gene end was trimmed by 3 bases and the J gene end by 1 base; junction bases not matched to a gene: 3. The CDR3 extends over 14 amino acids. The CDR3 DNA, read in part, is TGCGCCAGCAGCTGGGACAGTTCGAACACTGAA. Encoded protein: CASSWDSSNTE. The full CDR3 protein is CASSWDSSNTEAFF.

As regards this clone: Read sequence stops 3 residues before the CDR3 end, and the germline J gene provides the missing end. The rearrangement links TRBV10-1 to TRBJ1-1; 7 nucleotides align to TRBD1. The germline gives CDR1 WNHNN, CDR2 SYGVQD (reference sequence). This CDR3 has 14 amino acids. CDR3 loop: CASSGFDRVLFAFF. The sequenced part of the CDR3 DNA is TGCGCCAGCAGTGGGTTCGACAGGGTCCTGTTC.

For this clone: Sequencing ends 3 residues short of the CDR3 end; the germline J gene provides the rest. V and J are TRBV5-4 and TRBJ2-7; D is unclear. The CDR3 is made up of 14 amino acids. Germline CDR1 SGHNT, CDR2 YYREEE (reference sequence). Trimming took 3 bases from V and 6 from J, leaving 16 bases between them. CDR3 DNA (partial): TGTGCCAGCAGCTCACAAGGGCCGTTGGTCGAG. Amino acids: CASSSQGPLVE. The whole CDR3 sequence is CASSSQGPLVEQYF.

Concerning this clone itself: The read ends 3 residues early relative to the CDR3; the germline J gene fills the gap. The chain combines TRBV7-8 with TRBJ2-3; 7 bases align to TRBD1. Germline CDR1 SGHVS, CDR2 FQNEAQ. J was trimmed by 0 bases and V by 5 bases; bases with no gene match: 8. This CDR3 comprises 16 residues. The sequenced CDR3 bases are TGTGCCAGCAGCCCCCAGGGGGTGACTAGCACAGATACG. It yields the protein CASSPQGVTSTDT. In full, the CDR3 reads CASSPQGVTSTDTQYF.

Details on this clone: The observed sequence ends 3 residues before the CDR3 terminus, with the missing tail filled in from the germline J gene. The V call is TRBV6-2 or TRBV6-3, the J call TRBJ2-5; D unresolved. Per the germline V gene, CDR1 is MNHEY and CDR2 is SVGEGT. Trimming removed 6 bases at V and 6 bases at J, with 11 bases between. The CDR3 spans 12 residues. The CDR3 bases that were read are TGTGCCAGCAGATTTAGCTCGAAGACC. Translating gives CASRFSSKT. The full-length CDR3 reads as CASRFSSKTQYF.

As for this clone: Coverage ceases 3 residues before the CDR3 finishes, and the germline J gene fills in the end. Other DNA variants within this sample encode the same CDR3. The chain combines TRBV2 with TRBJ1-2, with 9 bases fitting TRBD1. The CDR3 consists of 15 residues. V lost 7 bases, J lost 4 bases, and 10 bases stayed unmatched. In germline, CDR1 is SNHLY, CDR2 FYNNEI. CDR3 DNA, as far as it was read: TGTGCCAGCACAGGGACAGGGACCCTTTCCTATGGC. Its protein product is CASTGTGTLSYG. The whole CDR3 protein is CASTGTGTLSYGYTF.

As to this clone: The CDR3 goes on 3 residues after the read ends, and that part is filled in from the germline J gene. The chain has TRBV7-2 and TRBJ1-5; a weak D match, TRBD1 (6 bases). Trimming pared 5 bases from V and 2 bases from J, leaving 10 bases between. The germline V gene has CDR1 SGHTA and CDR2 FQGNSA. CDR3 length: 14 residues. The part of the CDR3 DNA that was read is TGTGCCAGCAGCCCACGACAGGGCAATCAGCCC. Its translation: CASSPRQGNQP. The whole CDR3 protein reads CASSPRQGNQPQHF.

Of note for this clone: The CDR3 goes on 3 residues after the read ends, and that part is filled in from the germline J gene. The genes are TRBV20-1 and TRBJ2-3; 11 nucleotides align to TRBD2. The CDR3 sequence is 15 residues long. Germline CDR1 and CDR2: DFQATT and SNEGSKA (reference sequence). J gave up 5 bases and V 2 bases, and 6 bases lay outside the gene matches. The CDR3 sequence: CSARKPGTSGDTQYF. CDR3 DNA, as far as it was read: TGCAGTGCTAGAAAACCCGGGACTAGCGGAGATACG.

As for this clone: The read halts 3 residues ahead of the CDR3 end, with the missing end drawn from the germline J gene. This chain links TRBV5-1 with TRBJ2-4, with TRBD1 matching 10 bases. Germline values: CDR1 SGHRS, CDR2 YFSETQ. CDR3 length: 15 residues. The CDR3 sequence is CASSVTGGVDQPQYF. The sequenced CDR3 bases are TGCGCCAGCAGCGTGACAGGGGGCGTCGATCAGCCT.

Worth noting for this clone: The CDR3 extends 3 residues past the end of the read, so its final part is completed from the germline J gene. The rearrangement joins TRBV7-7 to TRBJ2-5; a weak D match, TRBD1 (5 bases). The CDR3 length is 13 residues. Germline V gene data show CDR1 as SSHAT and CDR2 as FNYEAQ (reference sequence). Trimming took 4 bases from V and 2 from J, leaving 8 bases between them. The CDR3 region is CASSSDIQETQYF. The sequenced part of the CDR3 DNA is TGTGCCAGCAGCTCGGACATACAAGAGACC.

As concerns this clone: The sequenced fragment ends 3 residues before the CDR3 boundary, so the rest is inferred from the germline J gene. V is TRBV10-3 and J is TRBJ2-7; 9 positions agree with TRBD1. This CDR3 is 13 amino acids long. Per germline, CDR1 ENHRY and CDR2 SYGVKD. V lost 11 bases to trimming and J lost 3 bases; unmatched junction nucleotides: 8. The CDR3 is CASSQGANYEQYF. CDR3 DNA, as far as it was read: TGTGCCTCCTCACAGGGGGCCAACTACGAG.

This chain's CDR3 is CASSSAFRTGSNTEAFF. The CDR3 bases that were read are TGTGCCAGCAGCTCAGCCTTCAGGACAGGGTCGAACACTGAA. The chain recombines TRBV7-2 with TRBJ1-1; 8 bases line up with TRBD1. The CDR3 end is not reached by the read, which stops 3 residues before it; the germline J gene fills it in. The V segment lost 4 bases and the J segment 1 base; nucleotides outside the gene matches: 11. Germline CDR1 reads SGHTA; CDR2 reads FQGNSA. This CDR3 has 17 amino acids.